Listed here are 27 T cell receptor beta chains from one sample, sequenced in a study of T cell clones after liver transplantation. Sequencing was performed with immunoSEQ multiplex PCR; in TCRdb, only in-frame clones are kept and a portion is missing. The sample has 53,000 or so clones; about 81% are singletons. Sequencing was performed on CD4+ T cells from blood, taken before liver transplant. The receptors derive from a human donor who received a liver transplant.

The chain links TRBV19 to TRBJ1-3; D not resolved. V lost 7 bases to trimming and J lost 0 bases, with 13 bases between them. CDR3 length: 15 amino acids. Germline loops: CDR1 LNHDA, CDR2 SQIVND (reference sequence). The CDR3 DNA is TGTGCCAGTAACCATGGACCGGACTCTGGAAACACCATATATTTT. Translation: CASNHGPDSGNTIYF.

The genes are TRBV4-3 and TRBJ1-2; a possible D gene is TRBD1 (5 bases). The CDR3 spans 13 residues. Germline V lookup: CDR1 LGHNA, CDR2 YSLEER. V dropped 6 bases and J dropped 8 bases, with 16 bases sitting between them. CDR3 nucleotides: TGCGCCAGCAGTATTGGGGCGGCTGGGGGCTACACCTTC. Translation: CASSIGAAGGYTF.

The J gene is TRBJ2-5, the V gene TRBV5-1, with D perhaps matching TRBD1 (7 bases). Deletions cut 0 bases from V and 0 bases from J, with 12 bases between. Per the germline V gene, CDR1 is SGHRS and CDR2 is YFSETQ. CDR3 length equals 16 residues. The CDR3 DNA is TGCGCCAGCAGCTTGGTAGGCAGGGGGGACCAAGAGACCCAGTACTTC. It yields the protein CASSLVGRGDQETQYF.

This chain links TRBV28 with TRBJ2-1, with D perhaps TRBD1 (6 bases). Per germline, CDR1 MDHEN and CDR2 SYDVKM. This CDR3 has 15 residues. With 4 bases removed from V and 0 bases from J, the gap between germline ends came to 10 bases. CDR3 nucleotides: TGTGCCAGCAGTTCCCAGGGGAGCTCCTACAATGAGCAGTTCTTC. It translates to CASSSQGSSYNEQFF.

The J gene is TRBJ1-1, the V gene TRBV29-1; perhaps TRBD1 as D (5 bases). Germline V CDR1 and CDR2: SQVTM, ANQGSEA. The V and J ends lost 5 bases and 5 bases respectively, with 15 bases between them. The CDR3 has 13 residues. CDR3 sequence: CSVSVGDSTEAFF. As DNA, the CDR3 is TGCAGCGTTAGCGTGGGGGATTCAACTGAAGCTTTCTTT.

The chain carries TRBV7-2 and TRBJ1-5; 9 nucleotides line up with TRBD1. This CDR3 comprises 14 residues. Germline CDR1 reads SGHTA; CDR2 reads FQGNSA. With V trimmed by 5 bases and J by 6 bases, 5 bases remained unmatched. For the CDR3, the DNA is TGTGCCAGCAGCAGGACAGGGGACTCTCAGCCCCAGCATTTT. It is translated as CASSRTGDSQPQHF.

The chain joins TRBV4-2 to TRBJ2-1; 7 nucleotides line up with TRBD2. The V gene's germline CDR1 is LGHNA and CDR2 YNFKEQ. The junction had 11 bases not matched to a gene; V was cut back by 4 bases and J by 8 bases. The CDR3 is 15 amino acids. The CDR3 reads CASSPGLEKGDEQFF. Written as DNA, the CDR3 is TGTGCCAGCAGCCCAGGACTAGAGAAGGGCGATGAGCAGTTCTTC.

The V gene is TRBV7-3, the J gene TRBJ1-4; a weak D match, TRBD1 (5 bases). The germline V gene has CDR1 SGHTA and CDR2 FQGTGA. CDR3 length: 15 residues. V was clipped by 5 bases and J by 6 bases, with 16 bases between them. The CDR3 spells CASSPFKGADEKLFF. The CDR3 region has the DNA TGTGCCAGCAGCCCGTTTAAAGGGGCGGATGAAAAACTGTTTTTT.

This clone was observed a few times. The rearrangement links TRBV5-1 to TRBJ2-4; 7 bases are shared with TRBD2. Germline CDR1 and CDR2: SGHRS and YFSETQ. Trimming cost V 0 bases and J 4 bases; bases outside gene matches: 10. This CDR3 is built from 17 residues. CDR3 nucleotides: TGCGCCAGCAGCTTGGCCGTGGGTCTAGCGGCAAAAAACATTCAGTACTTC. The encoded protein is CASSLAVGLAAKNIQYF. Full variable domain (outside the CDR3, taken from reference TRBV5-1 and TRBJ2-4): KAGVTQTPRYLIKTRGQQVTLSCSPISGHRSVSWYQQTPGQGLQFLFEYFSETQRNKGNFPGRFSGRQFSNSRSEMNVSTLELGDSALYLCASSLAVGLAAKNIQYFGAGTRLSVL.

On this clone itself: A much larger clonotype is one base distant, so this may be a read error. The chain carries TRBV2 and TRBJ1-1; no reliable D call. The germline V and J ends were trimmed by 6 bases and 0 bases, with 8 bases remaining between them. CDR1 is SNHLY, CDR2 FYNNEI, per germline. This CDR3 region has 13 residues. The CDR3 here is CASSEEMNTEAFF. Here the CDR3 DNA reads TGTGCCAGCAGCGAGGAAATGAACACTGAAGCTTTCTTT.

The rearrangement joins TRBV6-5 to TRBJ2-3; 12 bases are a match to TRBD2. The CDR3 is 15 residues long. V shed 5 bases and J 3 bases; nucleotides not matched to a gene: 3. Germline V gene data show CDR1 as MNHEY and CDR2 as SVGAGI. The CDR3 loop reads CASSRLAGDTDTQYF. CDR3 sequence (DNA): TGTGCCAGCAGTCGACTAGCGGGAGATACAGATACGCAGTATTTT.

The chain has TRBV27 and TRBJ1-2; D is unclear. The V gene lost 2 bases and the J gene lost 4 bases, with 11 bases spanning the gap. CDR1 and CDR2 from the germline V gene are MNHEY and SMNVEV (reference sequence). The CDR3 is 14 amino acids. CDR3 sequence: CASSLREGGYGYTF. As DNA, the CDR3 is TGTGCCAGCAGTTTAAGGGAGGGAGGCTATGGCTACACCTTC.

This clone was seen a few times. The chain carries TRBV10-3 and TRBJ1-4; D uncertain. This CDR3 has 13 residues. V gave up 10 bases and J gave up 8 bases, with 17 bases separating them. Germline V CDR1 and CDR2: ENHRY, SYGVKD. CDR3 nucleotides: TGTGCCACCGCGAGGGTTCGCCTAGAAAAACTGTTTTTT. It yields the protein CATARVRLEKLFF.

This rearrangement joins TRBV25-1 to TRBJ2-7; possibly TRBD2 for D (6 bases). The germline gives CDR1 MGHDK, CDR2 SYGVNS. The V end was cut by 4 bases, the J end by 0 bases, with 10 bases between. The CDR3 is 14 residues long. This CDR3 is CASSGTKSSYEQYF. CDR3 in DNA: TGTGCCAGCAGTGGGACTAAGAGCTCCTACGAGCAGTACTTC.

This clone was seen a few times. The chain recombines TRBV9 with TRBJ2-1; 7 nucleotides line up with TRBD2. V dropped 3 bases and J dropped 2; count of bases not matched to a gene: 5. Germline CDR1 reads SGDLS; CDR2 reads YYNGEE. CDR3 size: 15 residues. For the CDR3, the DNA is TGTGCCAGCAGCGCAACGGGACTACCCTACAATGAGCAGTTCTTC. Protein sequence: CASSATGLPYNEQFF.

The genes are TRBV6-8 and TRBJ2-7, with D perhaps matching TRBD1 or TRBD2 (5 bases each). Germline V gene lookup returns CDR1 MNHGY and CDR2 SAAAGT. This CDR3 contains 14 residues. Trimming left V 5 bases short and J 3 bases short, with 14 bases between. This chain's CDR3 is CASSPPRGNYEQYF. CDR3 in DNA: TGTGCCAGCAGTCCCCCGAGGGGTAACTACGAGCAGTACTTC.

The rearrangement links TRBV18 to TRBJ2-5; 7 bases agree with TRBD1. This CDR3 comprises 13 residues. J was trimmed by 2 bases and V by 3 bases; bases with no gene match: 0. Germline V gene data show CDR1 as KGHSH and CDR2 as LQKENI. For the CDR3, the DNA is TGTGCCAGCTCACCGGACAGGCAAGAGACCCAGTACTTC. Translation: CASSPDRQETQYF.

This clone came up a few times. The chain uses TRBV20-1 and TRBJ2-5; no firm D call. V shed 3 bases and J shed 3 bases, with 2 bases lying between them. Germline CDR1 DFQATT, CDR2 SNEGSKA (reference sequence). CDR3 size: 10 residues. DNA of the CDR3: TGCAGTGCTAGGGAAGAGACCCAGTACTTC. It codes for CSAREETQYF.

CDR3 loop: CASSRTPNEKLFF. CDR3 nucleotides: TGTGCCAGCAGCCGAACACCAAATGAAAAACTGTTTTTT. The chain recombines TRBV7-9 with TRBJ1-4; no reliable D call. CDR3 length equals 13 residues. V was clipped by 5 bases and J by 5 bases, with 9 bases between them. Germline V gives CDR1 SEHNR, CDR2 FQNEAQ (reference sequence).

This clone has a handful of counts. The chain uses TRBV6-6 and TRBJ1-2; D is undetermined. V gave up 0 bases and J gave up 4 bases, with 12 bases separating them. From germline, CDR1 is MNHNY and CDR2 SVGAGI (reference sequence). The CDR3 loop spans 15 amino acids. In nucleotides, the CDR3 is TGTGCCAGCAGTTACTCGGAAGCTGCTGGCTATGGCTACACCTTC. Residues: CASSYSEAAGYGYTF.

The chain combines TRBV7-2 with TRBJ2-2, with 8 bases matching TRBD1. CDR1 and CDR2 (germline): SGHTA, FQGNSA. The CDR3 runs 17 residues. V was clipped by 1 base and J by 4 bases; unmatched bases: 8. The CDR3 nucleotides read TGTGCCAGCAGCTTAGGCATTCAGGGGGCGGGCACCGGGGAGCTGTTTTTT. Its translation: CASSLGIQGAGTGELFF.

The J gene is TRBJ2-3, the V gene TRBV12-5; 10 nucleotides match TRBD2. CDR1 and CDR2 (germline): LGHNT, FRNRAP. V gave up 3 bases and J gave up 12 bases; unmatched junction bases: 3. The CDR3 is made up of 12 amino acids. CDR3 nucleotides: TGTGCTAGTGGTTTTCTAGCGGGAGCTCAGTATTTT. Its protein product is CASGFLAGAQYF.

This chain uses TRBV7-9 with TRBJ1-3; D possibly corresponds to TRBD1 (5 bases). V lost 5 bases and J 0 bases, leaving 8 bases between the germline ends. CDR1 SEHNR and CDR2 FQNEAQ come from the germline V gene (reference sequence). The CDR3 totals 14 residues. CDR3 nucleotide sequence: TGTGCCAGCAGCCCGGACAACTCTGGAAACACCATATATTTT. Translating gives CASSPDNSGNTIYF.

The chain has TRBV4-1 and TRBJ2-7; D is undetermined. The V end was cut by 3 bases, the J end by 9 bases, with 21 bases between. The germline V gene has CDR1 MGHRA and CDR2 YSYEKL. The CDR3 has 15 amino acids. The CDR3 region is CASSHGEGPPRGQYF. The CDR3 DNA is TGCGCCAGCAGCCATGGGGAAGGCCCGCCACGAGGGCAGTACTTC.

This clone was counted a few times. The chain has TRBV15 and TRBJ2-5; 8 bases align to TRBD2. Germline CDR1 is LNHNV and CDR2 is YYDKDF (reference sequence). Trimming cost V 1 base and J 5 bases; bases outside gene matches: 9. This CDR3 is built from 16 residues. Here the CDR3 reads CATSRVGSGTRETQYF. In nucleotides, the CDR3 is TGTGCCACCAGCAGAGTCGGTAGCGGGACTAGGGAGACCCAGTACTTC.

This clone was seen a single time. The CDR3 reads CVRSSQRDGASNEKLFF. In DNA form, the CDR3 reads TGTGTCAGAAGCTCGCAGCGGGACGGAGCCTCTAATGAAAAACTGTTTTTT. The gene calls are TRBV7-5 and TRBJ1-4. TRBV7-5 is an annotated pseudogene. CDR3 length: 17 amino acids.

The V call is TRBV6-1, the J call TRBJ2-3, with TRBD2 as a possible D gene (7 bases). Trimming shortened V by 6 bases and J by 5 bases, and 12 bases separated the two germline ends. The CDR3 is 13 amino acids. Germline CDR1 reads MNHNS; CDR2 reads SASEGT. In DNA, the CDR3 is TGTGCCAGCAGCGGGGGGCCTGAAGATACGCAGTATTTT. Translating it yields CASSGGPEDTQYF.